This record covers a single T cell receptor (beta chain). Other DNA sequences in the same sample also yield this CDR3. This sample stems from a study of shared clonotypes between healthy human individuals. In the study overall: Sampling drew on donors who were a couple of women and three men aged 18 to 49.

Evenly divided among several immunoSEQ plates was the genomic DNA of each subset. In the original analysis: From ImmunoSEQ came sequences covering only the junction and carrying no quality scores, so filtering differed. Measured with immunoSEQ multiplex PCR; TCRdb has only the in-frame clones, and not every one. For V, J and clone size, that table is used; D and trimming come from the DNA. Of some 470,000 clones in the sample, around 80% were seen once. All the donors were Caucasian adults who lived in Nashville, Tennessee. This TCR was recovered from a woman aged 40 to 55 in good health. Some clones in this sample may be carry-over from other donors' samples. The source material was PBMCs.

Here the CDR3 reads CASSLVQGGDTQYF. DNA of the CDR3: TGCGCCAGCAGCTTGGTGCAGGGTGGAGATACGCAGTATTTT. The chain uses TRBV5-1 and TRBJ2-3; tentative D call: TRBD1 (5 bases). CDR3 length: 14 amino acids. The germline CDR1 and CDR2 sequences are SGHRS and YFSETQ. The V and J ends lost 0 bases and 5 bases respectively, with 10 bases between them.